This passage covers 20 T cell receptor beta chains from one sample sequenced in a study of blood T cells in healthy people across ages (dated by TCRdb to about 2015). Library preparation used 5' RACE. The listed sequencing device is Illumina HiSeq 2500. A second PCR of about 7 to 12 cycles was run with a J-beta primer mix and a sample-barcoded 5' primer. TCRdb trimmed the raw reads at Q25, called clones with MiXCR and kept productive beta chains. Identical CDR3 proteins give one entry, which carries the most common genes and DNA. Within this sample are roughly 700,000 distinct CDR3 sequences, with 45% to 50% of them counted one time only. The biggest ten clones account for approximately 32% of the sample. The sample consisted of blood. These receptors were collected from a woman aged 55-70 years in good health.

CDR3 in amino acids: CASSYQAGVGYEQYF. DNA for the CDR3: TGTGCCAGCAGTTACCAAGCGGGAGTGGGATACGAGCAGTACTTC. The chain recombines TRBV6-5 with TRBJ2-5; 8 bases line up with TRBD2. The better agreement between TRBJ2-7 and the DNA end casts doubt on the J call. The CDR3 sequence is 15 residues long. Germline loops: CDR1 MNHEY, CDR2 SVGAGI.

This chain links TRBV11-3 with TRBJ2-2; D is perhaps TRBD2 (6 bases). V lost 2 bases and J lost 4, with 14 bases in between. Germline lookup yields CDR1 SGHNT and CDR2 YENEEA. This CDR3 comprises 16 residues. The CDR3 coding sequence is TGTGCCAGCAGCTTATACTCTAGCGTAGGCACCGGGGAGCTGTTTTTT. This gives the protein CASSLYSSVGTGELFF. Variable domain in full (rest from reference TRBV11-3 and TRBJ2-2): EAGVVQSPRYKIIEKKQPVAFWCNPISGHNTLYWYLQNLGQGPELLIRYENEEAVDDSQLPKDRFSAERLKGVDSTLKIQPAELGDSAVYLCASSLYSSVGTGELFFGEGSRLTVL.

This chain joins TRBV20-1 and TRBJ2-2; D could derive from TRBD1 or TRBD2 (5 bases each). Germline V lookup: CDR1 DFQATT, CDR2 SNEGSKA (reference sequence). The CDR3 loop spans 14 amino acids. The V end lost 6 bases, the J end lost 8 bases, and 19 bases lay between the germline ends. Written as DNA, the CDR3 is TGCAGTGCAGATCCCGGGACGGGCCTAGGGGAGCTGTTTTTT. It encodes CSADPGTGLGELFF.

This clonotype was picked up a small number of times. This chain connects TRBV7-9 to TRBJ1-4, with D perhaps matching TRBD1 (6 bases). Germline CDR1 SEHNR, CDR2 FQNEAQ (reference sequence). V dropped 5 bases and J dropped 4 bases, with 11 bases sitting between them. This CDR3 has 14 amino acids. The CDR3 DNA reads TGTGCCAGCAGCGCCGGGACACATAATGAAAAACTGTTTTTT. This gives the protein CASSAGTHNEKLFF.

This clonotype came up once. The chain recombines TRBV10-3 with TRBJ2-7, with no clear D. V dropped 4 bases and J dropped 4 bases, with 17 bases sitting between them. The CDR3 length is 15 residues. Germline CDR1 is ENHRY and CDR2 is SYGVKD. The CDR3 region has the DNA TGTGCCATCAGTGGCGGTAGCCCGGACGGGTACGAGCAGTACTTC. This translates into CAISGGSPDGYEQYF.

This clonotype was recorded at least ten times. This chain connects TRBV4-3 to TRBJ2-3, with TRBD1 identical over 7 bases. The germline gives CDR1 LGHNA, CDR2 YSLEER. V shed 2 bases, J shed 5 bases, and the junction held 1 base outside the gene matches. The CDR3 has 13 residues. The CDR3 sequence is CASSQRQGDTQYF. The CDR3 DNA reads TGCGCCAGCAGCCAAAGACAGGGAGATACGCAGTATTTT.

The rearrangement uses TRBV20-1 and TRBJ1-1; TRBD1 is a possible D gene (5 bases). V lost 5 bases, J lost 6 bases, and 10 bases lay in between. The length of the CDR3 is 11 residues. CDR1 is DFQATT and CDR2 is SNEGSKA in the germline V gene (reference sequence). CDR3 region: CSAPGGAEAFF. DNA for the CDR3: TGCAGTGCTCCCGGGGGGGCTGAAGCTTTCTTT.

The sample holds a few counts of this clonotype. The chain has TRBV7-2 and TRBJ2-7; 8 bases map to TRBD2. Per the germline V gene, CDR1 is SGHTA and CDR2 is FQGNSA. The trim removed 4 bases at V and 2 bases at J, leaving 7 bases unmatched. The CDR3 length is 15 residues. The CDR3 sequence is CASSSISGDTYEQYF. The CDR3 DNA reads TGTGCCAGCAGCTCCATTAGCGGGGATACCTACGAGCAGTACTTC.

CDR3: CASSGRGLYDEQYF. The CDR3 nucleotides are TGTGCCAGCAGTGGTAGGGGGCTATATGACGAGCAGTACTTC. The chain links TRBV28 to TRBJ2-4; 7 bases fit TRBD1. The DNA end is more similar to TRBJ2-7, so the J call may be wrong. The length of the CDR3 is 14 residues. Germline V gives CDR1 MDHEN, CDR2 SYDVKM.

The V and J genes are TRBV29-1 and TRBJ1-1, with D unclear. The germline gives CDR1 SQVTM, CDR2 ANQGSEA. Trimming pared 6 bases from V and 9 bases from J, leaving 11 bases between. The CDR3 contains 10 residues. CDR3 sequence reads: CSVRDWQAFF. DNA for the CDR3: TGCAGCGTCCGGGATTGGCAAGCTTTCTTT. The whole variable domain, filled in from reference TRBV29-1 and TRBJ1-1, reads SAVISQKPSRDICQRGTSLTIQCQVDSQVTMMFWYRQQPGQSLTLIATANQGSEATYESGFVIDKFPISRPNLTFSTLTVSNMSPEDSSIYLCSVRDWQAFFGQGTRLTVV.

This clonotype was detected only a few times. The rearrangement uses TRBV5-1 and TRBJ2-7; 8 bases are shared with TRBD1. This CDR3 region has 14 residues. Per germline, CDR1 SGHRS and CDR2 YFSETQ. V trimming: 1 base; J trimming: 3 bases; junction bases outside the gene matches: 3. The CDR3 here is CASSLRQGYYEQYF. The DNA of the CDR3 is TGCGCCAGCAGCTTGCGACAGGGGTACTACGAGCAGTACTTC.

In its sample, this clonotype was seen a few times. J is TRBJ2-7 and V is TRBV20-1, with D tentatively TRBD2 (5 bases). The closer fit of TRBJ2-5 to the DNA end suggests the J call may be wrong. The CDR3 loop spans 13 amino acids. CDR1 is DFQATT and CDR2 is SNEGSKA in the germline V gene (reference sequence). The CDR3 bases are TGCAGTGCTAGATGGTGGCGGGAAGAGACCCAGTACTTC. This encodes CSARWWREETQYF.

This clonotype was seen only a few times. J is TRBJ2-7 and V is TRBV20-1; possibly TRBD2 for D (5 bases). There are 16 residues in the CDR3. Germline loops: CDR1 DFQATT, CDR2 SNEGSKA (reference sequence). Trimming stripped 1 base from V and 0 bases from J, with 16 bases between. The CDR3 protein is CSARVFSAGPSYEQYF. The CDR3 nucleotides read TGCAGTGCTAGAGTTTTCTCCGCGGGTCCCTCCTACGAGCAGTACTTC.

The chain joins TRBV20-1 to TRBJ2-7, with 7 bases fitting TRBD2. Germline V lookup: CDR1 DFQATT, CDR2 SNEGSKA (reference sequence). The trim removed 1 base at V and 5 bases at J, leaving 8 bases unmatched. The CDR3 sequence is 14 residues long. CDR3 protein: CSARVGGSKDEQYF. The DNA for the CDR3 is TGCAGTGCTAGAGTGGGAGGGAGTAAAGACGAGCAGTACTTC.

The sample holds a few counts of this clonotype. The J gene is TRBJ2-7, the V gene TRBV6-5; 8 bases are a match to TRBD2. The J call is doubtful: the DNA matches TRBJ2-5 better. Germline V gene sequence: CDR1 MNHEY, CDR2 SVGAGI. This CDR3 has 15 residues. CDR3 in amino acids: CASSYYFGTSETQYF. In nucleotides, the CDR3 is TGTGCCAGCAGTTACTATTTCGGGACTAGTGAGACCCAGTACTTC.

The chain couples TRBV28 to TRBJ1-5; TRBD1 agrees at 7 bases. The CDR3 has 14 residues. Germline values: CDR1 MDHEN, CDR2 SYDVKM. The J segment lost 2 bases and the V segment lost 7 bases, leaving 5 bases of the junction unmatched. The CDR3 bases are TGTGCCAGCAAAACCGGGACAGGCAATCAGCCCCAGCATTTT. This codes for CASKTGTGNQPQHF.

This clonotype was observed a handful of times. The V and J genes are TRBV20-1 and TRBJ2-3; maybe TRBD2 (6 bases). Trimming stripped 5 bases from V and 6 bases from J, with 9 bases between. The germline V gene encodes CDR1 DFQATT and CDR2 SNEGSKA (reference sequence). There are 11 residues in the CDR3. CDR3: CSAGGLDTQYF. DNA of the CDR3: TGCAGTGCTGGGGGACTTGATACGCAGTATTTT.

V and J are TRBV20-1 and TRBJ2-1; D remains unclear. Trimming left V 0 bases short and J 7 bases short, with 7 bases between. This CDR3 is built from 12 residues. Germline CDR1 is DFQATT and CDR2 is SNEGSKA (reference sequence). CDR3 nucleotides: TGCAGTGCTAGAGACCCCCTAAATGAGCAGTTCTTC. As protein: CSARDPLNEQFF.

The chain links TRBV20-1 to TRBJ1-2, with D unresolved. Trimming left V 3 bases short and J 8 bases short, with 13 bases between. CDR3 length: 12 residues. The germline V gene has CDR1 DFQATT and CDR2 SNEGSKA (reference sequence). CDR3 amino acids: CSARGIAKGYTF. The CDR3 DNA is TGCAGTGCTAGGGGAATTGCGAAGGGCTACACCTTC.

This chain connects TRBV4-1 to TRBJ2-3, with 10 bases that match TRBD1. The CDR3 totals 16 residues. Germline loops: CDR1 MGHRA, CDR2 YSYEKL. With 7 bases clipped from V and 0 bases from J, the junction kept 7 bases outside the gene matches. Here the CDR3 reads CASTRTGGSSTDTQYF. For the CDR3, the DNA is TGCGCCAGCACCCGGACAGGGGGGTCTAGCACAGATACGCAGTATTTT.